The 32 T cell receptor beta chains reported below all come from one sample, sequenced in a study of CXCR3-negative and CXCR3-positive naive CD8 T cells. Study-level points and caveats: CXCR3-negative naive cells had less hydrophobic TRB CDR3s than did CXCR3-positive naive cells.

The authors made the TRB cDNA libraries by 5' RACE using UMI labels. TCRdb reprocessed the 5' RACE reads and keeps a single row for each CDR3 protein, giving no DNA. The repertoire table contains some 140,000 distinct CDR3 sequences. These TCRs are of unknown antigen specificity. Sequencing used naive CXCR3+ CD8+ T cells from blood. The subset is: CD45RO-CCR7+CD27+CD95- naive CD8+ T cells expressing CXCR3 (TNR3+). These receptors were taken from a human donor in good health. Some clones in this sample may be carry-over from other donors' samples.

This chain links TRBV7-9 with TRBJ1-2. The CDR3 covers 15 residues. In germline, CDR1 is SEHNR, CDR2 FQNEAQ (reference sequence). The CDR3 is CASSLAEGLIYGYTF. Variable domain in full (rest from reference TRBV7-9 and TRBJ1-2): DTGVSQNPRHKITKRGQNVTFRCDPISEHNRLYWYRQTLGQGPEFLTYFQNEAQLEKSRLLSDRFSAERPKGSFSTLEIQRTEQGDSAMYLCASSLAEGLIYGYTFGSGTRLTVV.

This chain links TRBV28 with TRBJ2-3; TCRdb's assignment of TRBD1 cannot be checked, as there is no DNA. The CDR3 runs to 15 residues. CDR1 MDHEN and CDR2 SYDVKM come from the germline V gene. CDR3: CASSSQDRRADTQYF.

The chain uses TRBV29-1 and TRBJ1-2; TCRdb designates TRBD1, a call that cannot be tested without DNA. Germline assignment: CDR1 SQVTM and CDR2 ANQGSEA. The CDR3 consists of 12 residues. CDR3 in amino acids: CSVRGPNYGYTF.

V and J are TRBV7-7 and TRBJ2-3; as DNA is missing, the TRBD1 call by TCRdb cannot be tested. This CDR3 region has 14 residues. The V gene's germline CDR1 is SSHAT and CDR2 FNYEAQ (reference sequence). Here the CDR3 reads CASSPPGATDTQYF.

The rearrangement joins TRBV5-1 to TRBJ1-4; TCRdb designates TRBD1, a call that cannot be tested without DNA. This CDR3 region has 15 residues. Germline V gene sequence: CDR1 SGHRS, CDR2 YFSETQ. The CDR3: CASSPSPGVEEKLFF.

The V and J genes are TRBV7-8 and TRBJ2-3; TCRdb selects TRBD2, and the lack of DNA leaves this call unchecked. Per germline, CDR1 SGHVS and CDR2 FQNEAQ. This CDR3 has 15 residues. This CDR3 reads CASSSGLVMGDTQYF.

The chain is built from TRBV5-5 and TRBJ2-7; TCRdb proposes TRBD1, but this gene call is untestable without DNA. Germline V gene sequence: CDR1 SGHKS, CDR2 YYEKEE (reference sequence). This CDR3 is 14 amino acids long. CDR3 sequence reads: CASSLEDRAYEQYF.

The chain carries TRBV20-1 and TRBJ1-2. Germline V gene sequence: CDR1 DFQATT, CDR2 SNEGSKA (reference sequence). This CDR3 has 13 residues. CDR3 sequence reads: CSARGLANYGYTF.

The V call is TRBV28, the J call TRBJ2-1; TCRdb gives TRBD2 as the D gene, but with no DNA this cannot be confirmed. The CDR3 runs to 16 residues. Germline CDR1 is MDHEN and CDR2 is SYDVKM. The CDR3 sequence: CASSFDGLAGSYEQLF. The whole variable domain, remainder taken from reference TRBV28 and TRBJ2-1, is DVKVTQSSRYLVKRTGEKVFLECVQDMDHENMFWYRQDPGLGLRLIYFSYDVKMKEKGDIPEGYSVSREKKERFSLILESASTNQTSMYLCASSFDGLAGSYEQLFGPGTRLTVL.

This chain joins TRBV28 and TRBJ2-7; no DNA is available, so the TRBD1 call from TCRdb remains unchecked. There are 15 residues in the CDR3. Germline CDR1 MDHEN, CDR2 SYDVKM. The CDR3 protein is CASSSRDGVSYEQYF.

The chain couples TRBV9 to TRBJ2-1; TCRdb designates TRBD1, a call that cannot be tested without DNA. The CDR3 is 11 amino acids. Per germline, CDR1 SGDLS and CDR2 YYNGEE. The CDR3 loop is CASSFGGKQFF.

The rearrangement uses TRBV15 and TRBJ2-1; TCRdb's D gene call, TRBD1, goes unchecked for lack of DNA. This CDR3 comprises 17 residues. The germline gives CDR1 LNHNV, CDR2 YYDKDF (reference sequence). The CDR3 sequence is CATSRGAGQNAYNEQFF.

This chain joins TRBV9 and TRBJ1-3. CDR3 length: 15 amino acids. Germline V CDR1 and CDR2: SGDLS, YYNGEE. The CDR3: CASSVDQNPGNTIYF.

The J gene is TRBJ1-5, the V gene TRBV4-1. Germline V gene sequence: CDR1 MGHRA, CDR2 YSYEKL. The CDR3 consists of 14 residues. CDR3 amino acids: CASSPGQRNQPQHF.

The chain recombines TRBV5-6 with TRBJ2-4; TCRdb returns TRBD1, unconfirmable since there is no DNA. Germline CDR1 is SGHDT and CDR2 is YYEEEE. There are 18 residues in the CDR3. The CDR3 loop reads CASSGGGGLLLAKNIQYF. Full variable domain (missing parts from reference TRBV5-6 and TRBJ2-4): DAGVTQSPTHLIKTRGQQVTLRCSPKSGHDTVSWYQQALGQGPQFIFQYYEEEERQRGNFPDRFSGHQFPNYSSELNVNALLLGDSALYLCASSGGGGLLLAKNIQYFGAGTRLSVL.

CDR3 loop: CASSLLPGLQETQYF. The rearrangement uses TRBV14 and TRBJ2-5; with no DNA, the TCRdb D assignment of TRBD2 cannot be verified. CDR1 is SGHDN and CDR2 is FVKESK in the germline V gene. The CDR3 consists of 15 residues.

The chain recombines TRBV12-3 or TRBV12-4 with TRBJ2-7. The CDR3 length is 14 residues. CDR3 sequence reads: CASSLAGDSYEKYF.

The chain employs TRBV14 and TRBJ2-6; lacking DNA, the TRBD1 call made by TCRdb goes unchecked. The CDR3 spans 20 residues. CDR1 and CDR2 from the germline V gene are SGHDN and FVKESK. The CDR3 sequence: CASSQGSPGQRASGANVLTF.

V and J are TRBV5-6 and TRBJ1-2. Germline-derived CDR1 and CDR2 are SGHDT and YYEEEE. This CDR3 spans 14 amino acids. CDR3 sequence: CASSMKIGPFGYTF.

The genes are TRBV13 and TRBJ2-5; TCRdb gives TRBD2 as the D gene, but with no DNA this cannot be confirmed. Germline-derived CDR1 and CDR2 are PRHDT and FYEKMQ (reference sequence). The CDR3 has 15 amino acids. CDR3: CASSPLTSGEETQYF.

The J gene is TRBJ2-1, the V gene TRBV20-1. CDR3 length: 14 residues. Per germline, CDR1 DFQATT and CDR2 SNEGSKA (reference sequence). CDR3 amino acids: CSALELASYNEQFF.

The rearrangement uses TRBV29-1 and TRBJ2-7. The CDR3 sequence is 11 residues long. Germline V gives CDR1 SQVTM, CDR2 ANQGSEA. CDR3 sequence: CSTQTTYEQYF.

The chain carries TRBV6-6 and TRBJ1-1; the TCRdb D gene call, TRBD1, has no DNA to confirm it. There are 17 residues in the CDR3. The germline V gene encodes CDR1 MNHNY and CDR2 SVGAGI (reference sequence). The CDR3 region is CASSYLGQGVGNTEAFF.

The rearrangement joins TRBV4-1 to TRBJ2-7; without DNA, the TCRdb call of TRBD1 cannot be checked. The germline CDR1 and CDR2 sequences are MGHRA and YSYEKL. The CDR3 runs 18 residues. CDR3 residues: CASSQEPPTGGGSYEQYF.

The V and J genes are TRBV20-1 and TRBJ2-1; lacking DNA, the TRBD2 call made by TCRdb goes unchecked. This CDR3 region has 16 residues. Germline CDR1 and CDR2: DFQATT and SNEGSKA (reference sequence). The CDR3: CSARDLVSGGYNEQFF.

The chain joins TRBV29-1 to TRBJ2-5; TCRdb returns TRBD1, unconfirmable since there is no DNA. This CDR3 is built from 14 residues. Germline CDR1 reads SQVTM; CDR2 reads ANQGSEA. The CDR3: CSVEDPRDRETQYF.

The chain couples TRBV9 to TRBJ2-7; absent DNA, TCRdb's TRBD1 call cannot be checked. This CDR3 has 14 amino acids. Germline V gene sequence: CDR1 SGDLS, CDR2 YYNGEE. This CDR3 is CASSVETGGYEQYF. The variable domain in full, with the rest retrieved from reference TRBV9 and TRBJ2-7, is DSGVTQTPKHLITATGQRVTLRCSPRSGDLSVYWYQQSLDQGLQFLIQYYNGEERAKGNILERFSAQQFPDLHSELNLSSLELGDSALYFCASSVETGGYEQYFGPGTRLTVT.

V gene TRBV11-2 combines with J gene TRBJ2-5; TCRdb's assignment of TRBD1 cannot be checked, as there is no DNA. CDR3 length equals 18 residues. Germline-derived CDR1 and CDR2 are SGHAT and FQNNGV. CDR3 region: CASSSIRGVGFEQETQYF.

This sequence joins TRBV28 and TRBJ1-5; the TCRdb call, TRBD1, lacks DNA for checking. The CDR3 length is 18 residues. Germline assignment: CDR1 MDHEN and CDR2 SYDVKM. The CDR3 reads CASSSLDREVFYSQPQHF.

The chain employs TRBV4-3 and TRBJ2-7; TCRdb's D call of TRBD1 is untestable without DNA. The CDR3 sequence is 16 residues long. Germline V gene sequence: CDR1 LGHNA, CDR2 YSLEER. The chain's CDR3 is CASSQGTRTAFYEQYF.

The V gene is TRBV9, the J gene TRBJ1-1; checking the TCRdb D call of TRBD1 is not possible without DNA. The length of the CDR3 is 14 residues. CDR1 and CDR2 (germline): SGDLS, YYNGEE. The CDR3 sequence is CASSPTGQHTEAFF.

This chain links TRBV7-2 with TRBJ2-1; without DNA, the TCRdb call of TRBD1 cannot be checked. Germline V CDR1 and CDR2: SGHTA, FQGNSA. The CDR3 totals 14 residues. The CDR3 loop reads CASSQWGGNNEQFF.